Listed here is a single T cell receptor (beta chain). Enrollees, 18 to 89 years old, lived in fewer than 25 US areas. This sample was included in a study of blood T cell repertoires in COVID-19. As for the study in general: Sites in the United States, Italy and Spain provided acute and convalescent COVID-19 samples. From T cells, B-cell-depleted T cells, or PBMCs came the material, which was cDNA or gDNA.

CDR3 length: 14 residues. After removal of 0 bases from V and 10 bases from J, the junction contained 2 bases not matched to a gene. CDR1 and CDR2 from the germline V gene are SGHRS and YFSETQ. TCRdb's table, derived via immunoSEQ multiplex PCR, lists solely in-frame clones and lacks some. The sample includes 300,000 to 450,000 clones, 85% to 90% of them seen just once. Sequencing was done on a sample of PBMCs or T cells enriched from blood (not recorded which). The source of this sequence is a man younger than 35 who had recovered from COVID-19. The rearrangement joins TRBV5-1 to TRBJ1-6; 9 bases map to TRBD1. This chain's CDR3 is CASSLGTGDSPLHF. The CDR3 DNA is TGCGCCAGCAGCTTGGGGACAGGGGACTCACCCCTCCACTTT.